These T cell receptor beta chains were read from a single sample in a study of blood T cell repertoires in COVID-19. Using immunoSEQ multiplex PCR, the repertoire was profiled, and TCRdb retains in-frame clones only, with some absent. Of under 300,000 clones in the sample, 90% were seen once. The sequencing input was peripheral blood. Receptors originate from an older woman with COVID-19, enrolled during active disease. CDR3s include the opening cysteine and the closing phenylalanine or tryptophan. Fields, in order: CDR3 protein, V gene, clone size, J gene, CDR3 length. Rows may omit the clone size; those that give it use once, few, many or a size class.

CDR3 protein: CASSQGGTANSPLHF
V gene: TRBV14
clone size: -
J gene: TRBJ1-6
CDR3 length: 15

CDR3 protein: CASSSPGGAAGKLFF
V gene: TRBV5-6
clone size: -
J gene: TRBJ1-4
CDR3 length: 15

CDR3 protein: CASSVTSRGGTDTQYF
V gene: TRBV9
clone size: -
J gene: TRBJ2-3
CDR3 length: 16

CDR3 protein: CASSQAGGLRAEAFF
V gene: TRBV3-1/TRBV3-2
clone size: -
J gene: TRBJ1-1
CDR3 length: 15

CDR3 protein: CASSPGVGYGYTF
V gene: TRBV7-6
clone size: -
J gene: TRBJ1-2
CDR3 length: 13

CDR3 protein: CASKGGQGPWSTEAFF
V gene: TRBV5-5
clone size: -
J gene: TRBJ1-1
CDR3 length: 16

CDR3 protein: CASSQEIDTEAFF
V gene: TRBV14
clone size: -
J gene: TRBJ1-1
CDR3 length: 13

CDR3 protein: CASIRMTGYGGYTF
V gene: TRBV6-5
clone size: -
J gene: TRBJ1-2
CDR3 length: 14

CDR3 protein: CASTAPGQGINEQFF
V gene: TRBV7-2
clone size: -
J gene: TRBJ2-1
CDR3 length: 15

CDR3 protein: CASSIVFGGFQPQHF
V gene: TRBV19
clone size: -
J gene: TRBJ1-5
CDR3 length: 15

CDR3 protein: CAISEYGTGIADTQYF
V gene: TRBV10-3
clone size: -
J gene: TRBJ2-3
CDR3 length: 16

CDR3 protein: CASSSGYGYTF
V gene: TRBV2
clone size: -
J gene: TRBJ1-2
CDR3 length: 11

CDR3 protein: CASSEGRITGMGETQYF
V gene: TRBV6-1
clone size: -
J gene: TRBJ2-5
CDR3 length: 17

CDR3 protein: CAISAGTGSDEQYF
V gene: TRBV10-3
clone size: -
J gene: TRBJ2-7
CDR3 length: 14

CDR3 protein: CASSIGTGFTGELFF
V gene: TRBV19
clone size: -
J gene: TRBJ2-2
CDR3 length: 15

CDR3 protein: CASSFRDRGTEAFF
V gene: TRBV5-5
clone size: -
J gene: TRBJ1-1
CDR3 length: 14

CDR3 protein: CASSPDRANGYTF
V gene: TRBV6-2/TRBV6-3
clone size: -
J gene: TRBJ1-2
CDR3 length: 13

CDR3 protein: CASSIAGTGGDGYTF
V gene: TRBV19
clone size: -
J gene: TRBJ1-2
CDR3 length: 15

CDR3 protein: CAISGRNGSPLHF
V gene: TRBV10-3
clone size: few
J gene: TRBJ1-6
CDR3 length: 13

CDR3 protein: CASGQNEKLFF
V gene: TRBV11-2
clone size: -
J gene: TRBJ1-4
CDR3 length: 11